The T cell receptor (beta chain) described here comes from a study of post-analysis software for immune sequencing data. For the study at large: Disease courses included relapsing-remitting, secondary progressive and progressive-relapsing multiple sclerosis.

The study, taken as a whole, reports: Among several TRBV segments more frequent in patients than controls were TRBV5-6, TRBV5-1 and TRBV20-1. Diversity measured as normalized Chao1 was significantly lower in multiple sclerosis patients than in controls. With F measure, samples from one preparation batch clustered together strongly.

Remarks on this clonotype: Antigen: not known.

The CDR3 contains 15 residues. V was cut by 3 bases and J by 3 bases, with 15 bases left in between. From germline, CDR1 is DFQATT and CDR2 SNEGSKA (reference sequence). Researchers reported that TCR beta cDNA libraries carried unique molecular identifiers. The T cell input of about 0.95 to 11 million gave about half a million cDNA molecules. TCRdb recomputed calls from the PCR reads with MiXCR, one row per CDR3 protein. Altogether roughly 600,000 distinct CDR3 sequences are present, roughly 45% being singletons, with the ten largest covering roughly 1.7%. The sequence derives from a girl aged 10-17 years with multiple sclerosis. Sequencing used blood. The V and J genes are TRBV20-1 and TRBJ2-1; the D is unclear. The CDR3 DNA sequence: TGCAGTGCTAGTAAGTACGTGGCGGACTACAATGAGCAGTTCTTC. Its protein is CSASKYVADYNEQFF.